These T cell receptor beta chains were read from a single sample in a study of CD8+ T cells in alopecia areata. Repertoires were generated with immunoSEQ multiplex PCR, while TCRdb's copy carries only in-frame clones and drops some. The sample includes about 42,000 clones, 80% to 95% seen only once; the top ten take 15% to 20%. The sample was CD8+ T cells sorted from blood, taken at week 24, from a patient treated with tofacitinib. Source of these receptors: a human donor with alopecia areata. The CDR3 runs from the conserved cysteine through the conserved F or W. Each record gives: D gene, V gene, J gene, clone size, CDR3 protein, CDR3 DNA. The D gene is left open where the match is weak. The size field is filled for only some rows; it gives once, few, many or a size class.

TRBD2,TRBV27,TRBJ2-1,.,CASSLGLAAHNEQFF,TGTGCCAGCAGTTTAGGACTAGCAGCCCACAATGAGCAGTTCTTC
.,TRBV5-4,TRBJ1-1,.,CASSQLMNTEAFF,TGCGCCAGCAGCCAACTAATGAACACTGAAGCTTTCTTT
.,TRBV7-9,TRBJ2-7,.,CASSTGRDSPSYEQYF,TGTGCCAGCAGCACCGGTAGAGACAGTCCCTCCTACGAGCAGTACTTC
.,TRBV27,TRBJ2-3,.,CASSLDPTETDPTDTQYF,TGTGCCAGCAGTTTAGACCCTACGGAAACGGACCCCACAGATACGCAGTATTTT
TRBD2,TRBV9,TRBJ2-1,.,CASSVGGGTNNEQFF,TGTGCCAGCAGCGTAGGCGGGGGGACAAACAATGAGCAGTTCTTC
TRBD1,TRBV6-4,TRBJ2-1,.,CASSAGTENEQFF,TGTGCCAGCAGTGCAGGGACAGAGAATGAGCAGTTCTTC
.,TRBV12-5,TRBJ2-7,.,CAYRTDFYEQYF,TGTGCCTACCGCACGGACTTCTACGAGCAGTACTTC
TRBD1,TRBV6-4,TRBJ2-7,.,CASNRTGVHEQYF,TGTGCCAGCAACCGGACAGGGGTCCACGAGCAGTACTTC
.,TRBV19,TRBJ2-7,.,CASSMRDTYYEQYF,TGTGCCAGTAGTATGCGGGACACCTACTACGAGCAGTACTTC
.,TRBV7-9,TRBJ2-7,.,CAGSTSSYEQYF,TGTGCCGGGTCTACTAGTTCCTACGAGCAGTACTTC
.,TRBV5-6,TRBJ2-7,.,CASSLGSSGEQYF,TGTGCCAGCAGCTTGGGGTCTAGTGGCGAGCAGTACTTC
.,TRBV6-6,TRBJ2-1,.,CASSPGRGPYNEQFF,TGTGCCAGCAGTCCGGGGCGGGGGCCCTACAATGAGCAGTTCTTC
TRBD2,TRBV28,TRBJ2-7,once,CASSLWSGGAYEQYF,TGTGCCAGCAGTTTATGGAGCGGGGGGGCGTACGAGCAGTACTTC
.,TRBV11-2,TRBJ2-2,.,CASSLAPRDDAGELFF,TGTGCCAGCAGCTTAGCTCCCAGGGATGACGCCGGGGAGCTGTTTTTT
TRBD2,TRBV7-9,TRBJ2-3,few,CASSAWTSGGLGTDTQYF,TGTGCCAGCAGCGCATGGACTAGCGGGGGGCTCGGCACAGATACGCAGTATTTT
.,TRBV27,TRBJ2-3,.,CASSPYWGTDTQYF,TGTGCCAGCAGTCCTTACTGGGGCACAGATACGCAGTATTTT
.,TRBV29-1,TRBJ2-5,once,CSVEGFRDGQETQYF,TGCAGCGTGGAGGGGTTCAGGGATGGGCAAGAGACCCAGTACTTC
.,TRBV28,TRBJ2-7,.,CASSLDRMAYEQYF,TGTGCCAGCAGTTTAGACAGGATGGCCTACGAGCAGTACTTC
TRBD1,TRBV6-1,TRBJ2-7,.,CASSGTGATYEQYF,TGTGCCAGCAGTGGGACAGGGGCTACCTACGAGCAGTACTTC
.,TRBV7-9,TRBJ2-7,.,CASSPKDSYEQYF,TGTGCCAGCAGCCCCAAGGACTCCTACGAGCAGTACTTC
TRBD1,TRBV27,TRBJ2-2,.,CASSPPGQGVGELFF,TGTGCCAGCAGTCCACCGGGACAGGGAGTCGGGGAGCTGTTTTTT
.,TRBV6-4,TRBJ2-3,.,CASSPQHTGLTDTQYF,TGTGCCAGCAGCCCTCAACATACAGGGCTCACAGATACGCAGTATTTT
.,TRBV6-1,TRBJ2-7,.,CASSEPIRSYEQYF,TGTGCCAGCAGTGAACCGATCCGCTCCTACGAGCAGTACTTC
TRBD1,TRBV29-1,TRBJ2-7,.,CSVNNGQVYEQYF,TGCAGCGTCAACAATGGACAGGTCTACGAGCAGTACTTC
TRBD2,TRBV11-1,TRBJ2-5,.,CASSPGGRSETQYF,TGTGCCAGCAGCCCGGGGGGGCGGTCGGAGACCCAGTACTTC
.,TRBV5-6,TRBJ2-5,.,CASSLLDGLAQWNF,TGTGCCAGCAGCTTGCTCGACGGTTTGGCCCAATGGAACTTC
.,TRBV6-5,TRBJ2-7,.,CASSYSRLDYEQYF,TGTGCCAGCAGTTACTCGAGGCTGGACTACGAGCAGTACTTC
.,TRBV4-2,TRBJ2-7,.,CASSQDGSLSSYEQYF,TGTGCCAGCAGCCAAGATGGGTCTTTGAGCTCCTACGAGCAGTACTTC
.,TRBV6-1,TRBJ2-7,.,CASRQGSYEQYF,TGTGCCAGCAGACAGGGATCCTACGAGCAGTACTTC
TRBD1,TRBV27,TRBJ1-5,.,CASSPGQGNQPQHF,TGTGCCAGCAGTCCTGGACAGGGGAATCAGCCCCAGCATTTT
.,TRBV21-1,TRBJ2-5,.,CASSGNRGSQETQYF,TGTGCCAGCAGCGGGAATAGGGGTAGTCAAGAGACCCAGTACTTC
.,TRBV6-4,TRBJ2-3,.,CASSEGAASTDTQYF,TGTGCCAGCAGCGAAGGGGCCGCTAGCACAGATACGCAGTATTTT
.,TRBV7-8,TRBJ2-7,.,CASSLGAASYEQYF,TGTGCCAGCAGCTTAGGGGCGGCTTCCTACGAGCAGTACTTC
.,TRBV29-1,TRBJ2-7,.,CSVYGDSSYEQYF,TGCAGCGTCTACGGCGACAGCTCCTACGAGCAGTACTTC
.,TRBV6-6,TRBJ2-1,.,CASSYSDGLYNEQFF,TGTGCCAGCAGTTACTCGGACGGCCTCTACAATGAGCAGTTCTTC
.,TRBV2,TRBJ2-7,.,CASSDPFGRYYEQYF,TGTGCCAGCAGTGACCCTTTCGGACGATACTACGAGCAGTACTTC
TRBD2,TRBV5-1,TRBJ2-7,.,CASNLGGGEQYF,TGCGCCAGCAACCTCGGGGGGGGCGAGCAGTACTTC
.,TRBV28,TRBJ2-5,.,CASSNRAGLGETQYF,TGTGCCAGCAGTAACAGGGCGGGGTTAGGAGAGACCCAGTACTTC
.,TRBV28,TRBJ2-1,.,CASSSDLSDSPGHEQFF,TGTGCCAGCAGTTCAGACTTATCGGACAGCCCGGGGCATGAGCAGTTCTTC
.,TRBV9,TRBJ2-1,.,CASSASDWDEQFF,TGTGCCAGCAGCGCCTCCGACTGGGATGAGCAGTTCTTC
TRBD1,TRBV4-1,TRBJ2-2,.,CASSPYPGGGTGELFF,TGCGCCAGCAGCCCATACCCAGGGGGCGGCACCGGGGAGCTGTTTTTT
TRBD1,TRBV7-9,TRBJ2-7,.,CASSSVPGQGIGVNEQYF,TGTGCCAGCAGCTCAGTTCCGGGACAGGGGATCGGCGTTAACGAGCAGTACTTC
TRBD1,TRBV30,TRBJ2-7,.,CAWAGQGAAEQYF,TGTGCCTGGGCAGGACAGGGGGCGGCCGAGCAGTACTTC
.,TRBV5-4,TRBJ2-7,.,CASSLRDNSYEQYF,TGTGCCAGCAGCTTGCGGGACAACTCCTACGAGCAGTACTTC
.,TRBV29-1,TRBJ2-3,.,CSVARDLRTDTQYF,TGCAGCGTTGCCAGGGACTTGCGCACAGATACGCAGTATTTT
TRBD1,TRBV7-9,TRBJ2-2,.,CASSHRDRASGELFF,TGTGCCAGCAGCCATCGGGACAGGGCGTCCGGGGAGCTGTTTTTT
.,TRBV30,TRBJ2-3,.,CAWSVLEGADTQYF,TGTGCCTGGAGTGTTCTTGAGGGGGCAGATACGCAGTATTTT
.,TRBV7-9,TRBJ2-7,.,CASSFQYEQYF,TGTGCCAGCAGCTTTCAATACGAGCAGTACTTC
.,TRBV6-5,TRBJ2-3,.,CASSSGTLTDTQYF,TGTGCCAGCAGTTCGGGGACCTTAACAGATACGCAGTATTTT
.,TRBV7-6,TRBJ2-1,.,CASSLITGRNNEQFF,TGTGCCAGCAGCTTAATAACCGGCCGGAACAATGAGCAGTTCTTC
.,TRBV6-6,TRBJ2-7,.,CASSYSNEQYF,TGTGCCAGCAGTTACTCGAACGAGCAGTACTTC
TRBD2,TRBV5-8,TRBJ2-7,.,CASSYIAGGVYEQYF,TGTGCCAGCAGCTACATAGCGGGGGGAGTCTACGAGCAGTACTTC
TRBD2,TRBV5-6,TRBJ2-7,.,CASSLEASGNYEQYF,TGTGCCAGCAGCTTGGAGGCTAGCGGAAACTACGAGCAGTACTTC
.,TRBV2,TRBJ2-5,.,CASSDVGYQETQYF,TGTGCCAGCAGTGATGTCGGGTACCAAGAGACCCAGTACTTC
.,TRBV18,TRBJ2-3,.,CASSNGLTTDTQYF,TGTGCCAGTTCTAATGGACTAACCACAGATACGCAGTATTTT
.,TRBV14,TRBJ2-6,.,CASSHDPREAEGVLTF,TGTGCCAGCAGCCATGACCCAAGGGAGGCAGAGGGCGTCCTGACTTTC
.,TRBV6-5,TRBJ2-3,.,CASSYSDGSTDTQYF,TGTGCCAGCAGTTACTCGGATGGGAGCACAGATACGCAGTATTTT
.,TRBV19,TRBJ2-1,.,CASSIDQGLGGSYNEQFF,TGTGCCAGTAGTATAGATCAGGGCTTGGGTGGCTCCTACAATGAGCAGTTCTTC